This section outlines one T cell receptor (beta chain) sequence together with its context. Its antigen is unknown. The source of the sample is a study of OX40 agonist ivuxolimab in advanced cancers. Across the study: Therapy given before enrollment (anti-PD-1, anti-PD-L1 or anti-CTLA-4) was allowed, and roughly 41% had some. Study outcomes and limitations: No determination was made of the antigen specificity of the expanded peripheral T cells.

Generated by immunoSEQ multiplex PCR, the TCRdb table keeps only in-frame clones and is missing some. In the table there are tens of thousands of clones, roughly 87% of which are singletons. CDR3 length: 13 amino acids. Germline V gene sequence: CDR1 MNHNS, CDR2 SASEGT. Trimming cost V 7 bases and J 1 base, with 5 bases left between them. Autoimmune disease history or systemic immunosuppression was exclusionary. The rearrangement uses TRBV6-1 and TRBJ2-6; no definite D call. The sequence was obtained from an adult with an advanced solid tumor such as melanoma, head and neck, liver or kidney cancer. The sequences come from CD4+ or CD8+ T cells sorted from blood, collected in a trial of the OX40 agonist ivuxolimab. The CDR3 reads CASKESGANVLTF. The CDR3 DNA follows: TGTGCCAGCAAGGAATCTGGGGCCAACGTCCTGACTTTC.